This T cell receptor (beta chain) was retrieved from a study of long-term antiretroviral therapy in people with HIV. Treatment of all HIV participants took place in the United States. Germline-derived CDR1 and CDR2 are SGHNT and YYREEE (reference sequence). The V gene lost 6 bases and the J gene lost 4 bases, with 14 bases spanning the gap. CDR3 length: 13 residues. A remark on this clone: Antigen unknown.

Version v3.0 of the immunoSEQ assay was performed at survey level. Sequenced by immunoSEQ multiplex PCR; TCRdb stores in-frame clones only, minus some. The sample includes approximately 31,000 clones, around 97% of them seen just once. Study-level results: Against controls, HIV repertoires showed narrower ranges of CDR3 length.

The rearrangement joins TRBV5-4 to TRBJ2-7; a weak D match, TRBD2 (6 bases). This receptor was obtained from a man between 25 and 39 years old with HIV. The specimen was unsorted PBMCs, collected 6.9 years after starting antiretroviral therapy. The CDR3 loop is CASTGGSTYEQYF. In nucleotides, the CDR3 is TGTGCCAGCACCGGAGGGTCAACTTACGAGCAGTACTTC.